These 32 T cell receptor beta chains share one sample of origin, sequenced in a study of T cells in Graves' hyperthyroidism and ophthalmopathy. The TCR beta CDR3 regions underwent amplification using RNA transcripts as the source. Researchers ran a first-round RT-PCR on the TCR CDR3 using the HTBI primer set. One entry per CDR3 protein results from TCRdb running MiXCR on the multiplex PCR reads. The profile covers about 640,000 distinct CDR3 sequences, with 45% appearing a single time and approximately 6.8% taken by the ten largest. The sequenced material came from peripheral blood or thyroid tissue (not recorded which). The source is an adult man with Graves' disease, either hyperthyroidism or ophthalmopathy (not recorded which).

This clonotype was observed a handful of times. V and J are TRBV20-1 and TRBJ2-5, with 12 bases aligning to TRBD2. This CDR3 region has 17 residues. The germline gives CDR1 DFQATT, CDR2 SNEGSKA (reference sequence). V dropped 0 bases and J dropped 4; count of bases not matched to a gene: 9. As DNA, the CDR3 is TGCAGTGCTAGAGAAAGACTAGCGGGGGCGAGGGGAGAGACCCAGTACTTC. This gives the protein CSARERLAGARGETQYF.

The CDR3 sequence is CASRPRDGASFVEQYF. CDR3 sequence (DNA): TGTGCCAGCAGACCCCGGGACGGAGCCTCTTTTGTCGAGCAGTACTTC. V is TRBV9 and J is TRBJ2-7; either TRBD1 or TRBD2 may fit D (5 bases each). The V gene lost 5 bases and the J gene lost 6 bases, with 24 bases spanning the gap. CDR1 SGDLS and CDR2 YYNGEE come from the germline V gene. The length of the CDR3 is 16 residues.

There are many counts of this clonotype. This chain connects TRBV10-3 to TRBJ1-1; D gene uncertain. Per the germline V gene, CDR1 is ENHRY and CDR2 is SYGVKD. Trimming stripped 0 bases from V and 11 bases from J, with 13 bases between. The CDR3 runs 13 residues. The CDR3 bases are TGTGCCATCAGTGAGTCACAAGTCGGCGGGGCTTTCTTT. Its protein is CAISESQVGGAFF.

This clonotype showed up many times. The chain is built from TRBV14 and TRBJ1-2; maybe TRBD1 (6 bases). The germline gives CDR1 SGHDN, CDR2 FVKESK. V lost 4 bases and J 3 bases, leaving 9 bases between the germline ends. The length of the CDR3 is 13 residues. DNA of the CDR3: TGTGCCAGCAGCCGACCAGGGGACTATGGCTACACCTTC. Encoded protein: CASSRPGDYGYTF.

The genes are TRBV5-8 and TRBJ1-5; no reliable D call. The germline gives CDR1 SGHTS, CDR2 YDEGEE. The CDR3 is made up of 15 amino acids. V dropped 2 bases and J dropped 0 bases, with 9 bases sitting between them. The CDR3 loop reads CASSFGSHSNQPQHF. The CDR3 bases are TGTGCCAGCAGCTTTGGCTCACATAGCAATCAGCCCCAGCATTTT.

This clonotype was seen only a few times. The CDR3 DNA reads as TGTGCCATCAGTGAGGAAAGGGGATATGGCTACACCTTC. Amino acids: CAISEERGYGYTF. This chain uses TRBV10-3 with TRBJ1-2; tentatively, D is TRBD1 (5 bases). The germline V gene encodes CDR1 ENHRY and CDR2 SYGVKD. This CDR3 region has 13 residues. Trimming pared 2 bases from V and 5 bases from J, leaving 9 bases between.

The chain joins TRBV7-2 to TRBJ2-7; D perhaps matches TRBD2 (5 bases). CDR3 length equals 12 residues. Trimming removed 11 bases from V and 7 bases from J, with 18 bases in between. Germline lookup yields CDR1 SGHTA and CDR2 FQGNSA. CDR3: CAWEADRGEQYF. The DNA for the CDR3 is TGTGCCTGGGAAGCGGACCGGGGAGAGCAGTACTTC.

The chain joins TRBV6-6 to TRBJ1-2; no definite D call. The CDR3 is 14 residues long. Germline CDR1 is MNHNY and CDR2 is SVGAGI (reference sequence). V dropped 0 bases and J dropped 0 bases, with 5 bases sitting between them. In DNA form, the CDR3 reads TGTGCCAGCAGTTACTCAAACCCTAACTATGGCTACACCTTC. Translation: CASSYSNPNYGYTF.

V and J are TRBV25-1 and TRBJ2-3; D gene uncertain. The ends were cut back, 6 bases at V and 5 bases at J, with 6 bases in the middle. Germline loops: CDR1 MGHDK, CDR2 SYGVNS. The CDR3 extends over 11 amino acids. CDR3 loop: CASRALDTQYF. CDR3 DNA sequence: TGTGCCAGCAGGGCCCTAGATACGCAGTATTTT.

Remarks on this clonotype: A much larger clone lies a single base off, so this may be a read error. The chain is built from TRBV2 and TRBJ1-5; D is perhaps TRBD1 (6 bases). The CDR3 consists of 14 residues. Germline V gene sequence: CDR1 SNHLY, CDR2 FYNNEI. In DNA form, the CDR3 reads TGTGCCAGCAGTAAGGGGGGTAGCAATCGGCCCCAGCATTTT. Its protein product is CASSKGGSNRPQHF.

This clonotype has only a few counts. The rearrangement links TRBV19 to TRBJ1-6, with D uncertain. The CDR3 totals 16 residues. Germline CDR1 is LNHDA and CDR2 is SQIVND (reference sequence). V was trimmed by 1 base and J by 7 bases, leaving 14 bases between them. The DNA of the CDR3 is TGTGCCAGTAGTATAGCCGGACGGTTGGGGAATTCACCCCTCCACTTT. This encodes CASSIAGRLGNSPLHF. Using reference TRBV19 and TRBJ1-6 for the parts outside the CDR3, the full variable domain is DGGITQSPKYLFRKEGQNVTLSCEQNLNHDAMYWYRQDPGQGLRLIYYSQIVNDFQKGDIAEGYSVSREKKESFPLTVTSAQKNPTAFYLCASSIAGRLGNSPLHFGNGTRLTVT.

Worth noting for this clonotype: This may come from a read error, since a much larger clone is one base off. V usage is TRBV7-2 and J usage is TRBJ2-7; 11 bases map to TRBD2. The germline CDR1 and CDR2 sequences are SGHTA and FQGNSA. J was trimmed by 12 bases and V by 1 base; bases with no gene match: 11. The CDR3 covers 15 residues. In DNA, the CDR3 is TGTGCCAGCAGCTTAGGGACTAGCGGGCTAATGGCGCGGTACTTC. Translation gives CASSLGTSGLMARYF. Complete variable domain (other parts from reference TRBV7-2 and TRBJ2-7): GAGVSQSPSNKVTEKGKDVELRCDPISGHTALYWYRQSLGQGLEFLIYFQGNSAPDKSGLPSDRFSAERTGGSVSTLTIQRTQQEDSAVYLCASSLGTSGLMARYFGPGTRLTVT.

There are many counts of this clonotype. The gene calls are TRBV25-1 and TRBJ1-4; weak D call: TRBD1 (6 bases). The germline CDR1 and CDR2 sequences are MGHDK and SYGVNS. With 5 bases removed from V and 8 bases from J, the gap between germline ends came to 12 bases. CDR3 length equals 13 residues. For the CDR3, the DNA is TGTGCCAGCAGTTACAGGGACTTCGAAAAACTGTTTTTT. Translated: CASSYRDFEKLFF.

The chain employs TRBV7-9 and TRBJ2-7; 8 bases are a match to TRBD2. The CDR3 totals 17 residues. From germline, CDR1 is SEHNR and CDR2 FQNEAQ (reference sequence). V shed 2 bases and J 2 bases; nucleotides not matched to a gene: 11. The CDR3 is CASSLPPGGGRAYEQYF. The CDR3 nucleotides read TGTGCCAGCAGCTTACCCCCCGGGGGGGGGCGCGCCTACGAGCAGTACTTC.

The sample holds many counts of this clonotype. The chain couples TRBV20-1 to TRBJ2-5; D ambiguous. CDR1 is DFQATT, CDR2 SNEGSKA, per germline (reference sequence). V lost 3 bases and J 1 base, leaving 9 bases between the germline ends. The CDR3 is made up of 13 amino acids. In nucleotides, the CDR3 is TGCAGTGCTAGCCGACGGATCCAAGAGACCCAGTACTTC. It yields the protein CSASRRIQETQYF.

This chain uses TRBV29-1 with TRBJ1-3; a weak D match, TRBD1 (6 bases). CDR1 is SQVTM and CDR2 is ANQGSEA in the germline V gene. The CDR3 is made up of 13 amino acids. The ends were cut back, 8 bases at V and 0 bases at J, with 11 bases in the middle. The CDR3 here is CSTYRDSGNTIYF. CDR3 coding DNA: TGCAGCACCTACAGGGACTCTGGAAACACCATATATTTT.

Notes on this clonotype: The junction departs from germline at one end; a sequencing error may be responsible. The CDR3 loop reads CASSEGTFGLYEQYF. The CDR3 DNA follows: TGTGCCAGCAGTGAGGGGACATTTGGACTCTACGAGCAGTACTTC. The V gene is TRBV10-3, the J gene TRBJ2-7; possible D gene TRBD1, 6 bases. The CDR3 consists of 15 residues. The germline gives CDR1 ENHRY, CDR2 SYGVKD.

This clonotype was seen ten or more times. The chain combines TRBV29-1 with TRBJ2-7; D not resolved. The germline CDR1 and CDR2 sequences are SQVTM and ANQGSEA. Trimming removed 3 bases at V and 2 bases at J, with 8 bases between. The CDR3 length is 12 residues. CDR3 sequence (DNA): TGCAGCGTTGAGGACGGTCCCTACGAGCAGTACTTC. It codes for CSVEDGPYEQYF.

As to this clonotype: It is likely a read error, because the conserved phenylalanine at the end of the CDR3 is missing. It is unclear where the CDR3 begins or ends on the DNA, so no DNA is shown, and the CDR3 is as TCRdb lists it. The chain has TRBV7-9 and TRBJ2-6; the table calls TRBD1, which could not be checked here. 11 amino acids form the CDR3, both terminal residues included. Germline V gene data show CDR1 as SEHNR and CDR2 as FQNEAQ (reference sequence). CDR3: CASSSRDTSNT.

This clonotype was seen ten or more times. The chain uses TRBV5-5 and TRBJ1-5, with a tentative D call TRBD1 (5 bases). Trimming removed 3 bases at V and 4 bases at J, with 11 bases between. The germline V gene encodes CDR1 SGHKS and CDR2 YYEKEE (reference sequence). The CDR3 runs to 14 residues. The DNA for the CDR3 is TGTGCCAGCAGCTCGACAAGGGGTAATCAGCCCCAGCATTTT. Amino acids: CASSSTRGNQPQHF.

Of note for this clonotype: A read error may account for a junction end that differs from germline. The J gene is TRBJ2-5, the V gene TRBV7-2; D gene uncertain. The CDR3 spans 8 residues. CDR1 is SGHTA, CDR2 FQGNSA, per germline. The CDR3 sequence: CASSSDAF. In DNA form, the CDR3 reads TGTGCCAGCAGCTCCGACGCCTTC.

The chain has TRBV15 and TRBJ2-5; D gene ambiguous. V lost 3 bases and J lost 4, with 6 bases in between. This CDR3 has 12 residues. Germline values: CDR1 LNHNV, CDR2 YYDKDF (reference sequence). The CDR3 DNA sequence: TGTGCCACCAGCAGGGCACGAGAGACCCAGTACTTC. Translated: CATSRARETQYF.

The chain has TRBV7-6 and TRBJ2-6, with D hard to call. V was trimmed by 5 bases and J by 11 bases, leaving 7 bases between them. This CDR3 comprises 11 residues. Germline V lookup: CDR1 SGHVS, CDR2 FNYEAQ. CDR3 nucleotide sequence: TGTGCCAGCAGCCAATTCGACGTCCTGACTTTC. This codes for CASSQFDVLTF.

The chain combines TRBV24-1 with TRBJ2-5; 7 bases are shared with TRBD1. Germline V gives CDR1 KGHDR, CDR2 SFDVKD. Trimming at V came to 7 bases and at J to 5 bases, leaving 9 bases not matched to a gene. The length of the CDR3 is 14 residues. For the CDR3, the DNA is TGTGCCACCAGCCTGCAGGGGGTAGGGGAGACCCAGTACTTC. Its translation: CATSLQGVGETQYF.

V and J are TRBV20-1 and TRBJ1-5; 7 bases agree with TRBD1. Germline lookup yields CDR1 DFQATT and CDR2 SNEGSKA (reference sequence). This CDR3 comprises 13 residues. Losses at the gene ends were 7 bases for V and 3 bases for J; bases not matched to a gene: 6. Here the CDR3 reads CSVPGQNNQPQHF. CDR3 coding DNA: TGCAGTGTTCCGGGACAGAACAATCAGCCCCAGCATTTT.

The CDR3 nucleotides are TGTGCCAGCCGAGGGATGGGGATGAACACTGAAGCTTTCTTT. Amino acids: CASRGMGMNTEAFF. This sequence joins TRBV2 and TRBJ1-1; D uncertain. CDR1 and CDR2 from the germline V gene are SNHLY and FYNNEI. Trimming shortened V by 8 bases and J by 0 bases, and 13 bases separated the two germline ends. The CDR3 runs to 14 residues.

The chain has TRBV14 and TRBJ1-4; D perhaps matches TRBD1 (5 bases). Trimming left V 4 bases short and J 8 bases short, with 17 bases between. This CDR3 comprises 15 residues. Germline V lookup: CDR1 SGHDN, CDR2 FVKESK. The CDR3 reads CASSPVRTGGEKLFF. Here the CDR3 DNA reads TGTGCCAGCAGCCCGGTGAGGACCGGGGGAGAAAAACTGTTTTTT.

This chain connects TRBV11-2 to TRBJ1-4, with D perhaps TRBD1 (5 bases). This CDR3 is 14 amino acids long. The V gene's germline CDR1 is SGHAT and CDR2 FQNNGV. V lost 2 bases to trimming and J lost 5 bases, with 9 bases between them. The CDR3 region is CASSLSGTNEKLFF. CDR3 coding DNA: TGTGCCAGCAGCTTAAGTGGGACGAATGAAAAACTGTTTTTT.

The rearrangement uses TRBV7-9 and TRBJ2-2; 13 bases line up with TRBD2. The CDR3 loop spans 16 amino acids. V trimming: 5 bases; J trimming: 5 bases; junction bases outside the gene matches: 5. The germline V gene has CDR1 SEHNR and CDR2 FQNEAQ (reference sequence). CDR3 DNA sequence: TGTGCCAGCAGCCCCCGACTAGCGGGGGGTACCGGGGAGCTGTTTTTT. It specifies CASSPRLAGGTGELFF.

This sequence joins TRBV20-1 and TRBJ1-2; D gene uncertain. CDR3 length equals 15 residues. CDR1 is DFQATT and CDR2 is SNEGSKA in the germline V gene (reference sequence). The V and J ends lost 6 bases and 7 bases respectively, with 24 bases between them. CDR3 bases: TGCAGTGCCACACCCCCGGGATCGGGGAAAAGTGGCTACACCTTC. Translation gives CSATPPGSGKSGYTF.

This clonotype was picked up many times. This chain joins TRBV7-2 and TRBJ1-2, with D perhaps TRBD1 (5 bases). The CDR3 spans 16 residues. Trimming left V 2 bases short and J 5 bases short, with 18 bases between. The germline CDR1 and CDR2 sequences are SGHTA and FQGNSA. The chain's CDR3 is CASSLTATRDLYGYTF. CDR3 DNA sequence: TGTGCCAGCAGCTTAACTGCTACCAGGGATCTATATGGCTACACCTTC.

There are a few counts of this clonotype. The rearrangement joins TRBV2 to TRBJ1-2; no definite D call. Per germline, CDR1 SNHLY and CDR2 FYNNEI. This CDR3 contains 14 residues. Between the trimmed V and J ends, which lost 7 bases and 0 bases, there was a span of 12 bases. In DNA form, the CDR3 reads TGTGCCAGCACGGCGGTAAGAGCTAACTATGGCTACACCTTC. Protein sequence: CASTAVRANYGYTF.